What follows are 27 T cell receptor beta chains derived from one specimen sequenced in a study of T-cell memory formation after mild COVID-19. TCRdb reprocessed the 5' RACE reads with MiXCR, giving one entry per CDR3 protein. Of hundreds of thousands of distinct CDR3 sequences detected, about a fifth appear once; the ten largest clones hold approximately 12%. Source material: PBMCs or a T cell subset sorted from them (not recorded which). These receptors were taken from an adult woman who had mild COVID-19 (a few samples of this study predate the infection). Cell type and time point are not known.

This clonotype was found a few times. The genes are TRBV10-2 and TRBJ2-7; D is unclear. Per germline, CDR1 WSHSY and CDR2 SAAADI. CDR3 size: 13 residues. Deletions cut 8 bases from V and 1 base from J, with 12 bases between. The CDR3, as DNA: TGCGCCAGCTCCTCGACTGCGTCCTACGAGCAGTACTTC. Translating gives CASSSTASYEQYF.

The V call is TRBV12-3 or TRBV12-4, the J call TRBJ1-1; D is uncertain. The ends were cut back, 3 bases at V and 10 bases at J, with 9 bases in the middle. There are 11 residues in the CDR3. The CDR3 DNA is TGTGCCAGCAGTTTCGGGATTTCAGCTTTCTTT. As protein: CASSFGISAFF.

This clonotype has more than one count but fewer than ten. J is TRBJ2-5 and V is TRBV10-2, with D perhaps matching TRBD2 (7 bases). The germline gives CDR1 WSHSY, CDR2 SAAADI. V was cut by 3 bases and J by 6 bases, with 14 bases left in between. The CDR3 is 14 amino acids. As DNA, the CDR3 is TGCGCCAGCAGTGATGGGGGGGCCGGGCAGACCCAGTACTTC. Its translation is CASSDGGAGQTQYF.

Only a few counts were recorded for this clonotype. This chain links TRBV7-6 with TRBJ2-3; 14 bases fit TRBD2. V trimming: 5 bases; J trimming: 1 base; junction bases outside the gene matches: 8. This CDR3 has 18 amino acids. Looked up from germline, CDR1 is SGHVS and CDR2 is FNYEAQ. The CDR3 DNA reads as TGTGCCAGCAGCCCCGGACTAGCGGGAGGAGGGGGCACAGATACGCAGTATTTT. Translating gives CASSPGLAGGGGTDTQYF. Full variable domain (remainder filled in from reference TRBV7-6 and TRBJ2-3): GAGVSQSPRYKVTKRGQDVALRCDPISGHVSLYWYRQALGQGPEFLTYFNYEAQQDKSGLPNDRFSAERPEGSISTLTIQRTEQRDSAMYRCASSPGLAGGGGTDTQYFGPGTRLTVL.

In its sample, this clonotype was seen a few times. V and J are TRBV5-5 and TRBJ1-2; no reliable D call. Germline CDR1 reads SGHKS; CDR2 reads YYEKEE (reference sequence). This CDR3 comprises 17 residues. The V and J ends lost 1 base and 0 bases respectively, with 16 bases between them. CDR3 amino acids: CASSLLWATQSNYGYTF. DNA of the CDR3: TGTGCCAGCAGCTTGTTATGGGCCACGCAGTCTAACTATGGCTACACCTTC.

This clonotype was counted at least ten times. This sequence joins TRBV7-3 and TRBJ2-3, with D perhaps matching TRBD2 (5 bases). With 3 bases removed from V and 4 bases from J, the gap between germline ends came to 8 bases. CDR3 length: 13 amino acids. The germline CDR1 and CDR2 sequences are SGHTA and FQGTGA. The CDR3 reads CASSFGLADTQYF. CDR3 coding DNA: TGTGCCAGCAGCTTCGGACTGGCAGATACGCAGTATTTT.

V gene TRBV2 combines with J gene TRBJ2-2; TRBD1 matches 10 bases. V trimming: 6 bases; J trimming: 4 bases; junction bases outside the gene matches: 8. The CDR3 spans 16 residues. Germline lookup yields CDR1 SNHLY and CDR2 FYNNEI. The CDR3 DNA sequence: TGTGCCAGCAGACCCGCCGGGACAGGGGTCACCGGGGAGCTGTTTTTT. This codes for CASRPAGTGVTGELFF.

This clonotype was detected a few times. The chain uses TRBV5-1 and TRBJ2-5, with a possible D match to TRBD2 (7 bases). Per germline, CDR1 SGHRS and CDR2 YFSETQ. The CDR3 has 15 amino acids. V lost 4 bases and J lost 4, with 17 bases in between. CDR3: CASSLLEGGGETQYF. As DNA, the CDR3 is TGCGCCAGCAGCCTCCTTGAGGGAGGGGGAGAGACCCAGTACTTC. Combining the CDR3 with reference TRBV5-1 and TRBJ2-5 gives the whole variable domain KAGVTQTPRYLIKTRGQQVTLSCSPISGHRSVSWYQQTPGQGLQFLFEYFSETQRNKGNFPGRFSGRQFSNSRSEMNVSTLELGDSALYLCASSLLEGGGETQYFGPGTRLLVL.

This chain connects TRBV5-1 to TRBJ2-2; D unresolved. CDR1 and CDR2 from the germline V gene are SGHRS and YFSETQ. The CDR3 loop spans 13 amino acids. Trimming shortened V by 1 base and J by 6 bases, and 7 bases separated the two germline ends. CDR3 protein: CASSLQQAGELFF. DNA for the CDR3: TGCGCCAGCAGCTTGCAGCAGGCCGGGGAGCTGTTTTTT. Full variable domain (remainder filled in from reference TRBV5-1 and TRBJ2-2): KAGVTQTPRYLIKTRGQQVTLSCSPISGHRSVSWYQQTPGQGLQFLFEYFSETQRNKGNFPGRFSGRQFSNSRSEMNVSTLELGDSALYLCASSLQQAGELFFGEGSRLTVL.

The chain couples TRBV9 to TRBJ2-1; TRBD1 might be the D (6 bases). Trimming took 0 bases from V and 6 from J, leaving 13 bases between them. The germline gives CDR1 SGDLS, CDR2 YYNGEE. The CDR3 contains 15 residues. Written as DNA, the CDR3 is TGTGCCAGCAGCGTAGACGTTACAGGGTTCAATGAGCAGTTCTTC. It yields the protein CASSVDVTGFNEQFF.

This clonotype was seen a handful of times. This chain uses TRBV11-1 with TRBJ1-1; no clear D. From germline, CDR1 is SGHAT and CDR2 FQDESV (reference sequence). The germline V and J ends were trimmed by 5 bases and 1 base, with 14 bases remaining between them. CDR3 length: 15 amino acids. CDR3 region: CASSRAEGRNTEAFF. The CDR3 coding sequence is TGTGCCAGCAGCCGTGCGGAAGGGCGGAACACTGAAGCTTTCTTT. The variable domain in full, with the rest retrieved from reference TRBV11-1 and TRBJ1-1, is EAEVAQSPRYKITEKSQAVAFWCDPISGHATLYWYRQILGQGPELLVQFQDESVVDDSQLPKDRFSAERLKGVDSTLKIQPAELGDSAMYLCASSRAEGRNTEAFFGQGTRLTVV.

This clonotype was observed a few times. The V call is TRBV20-1, the J call TRBJ2-1; tentatively, D is TRBD2 (7 bases). Trimming pared 4 bases from V and 10 bases from J, leaving 20 bases between. CDR1 is DFQATT, CDR2 SNEGSKA, per germline (reference sequence). The CDR3 sequence is 14 residues long. The CDR3 loop reads CSATSSGGRYEQFF. The CDR3 bases are TGCAGTGCTACTTCCTCCGGGGGGCGATACGAGCAGTTCTTC.

The genes are TRBV20-1 and TRBJ2-7, with 7 bases fitting TRBD2. Germline CDR1 is DFQATT and CDR2 is SNEGSKA (reference sequence). V trimming: 0 bases; J trimming: 7 bases; junction bases outside the gene matches: 9. CDR3 length: 14 amino acids. This chain's CDR3 is CSAREKRGLREQYF. CDR3 coding DNA: TGCAGTGCTAGAGAGAAGCGGGGTCTCAGGGAGCAGTACTTC.

This clonotype has a handful of counts. The V call is TRBV27, the J call TRBJ2-1; 8 nucleotides agree with TRBD1. With 5 bases clipped from V and 4 bases from J, the junction kept 4 bases outside the gene matches. CDR1 is MNHEY and CDR2 is SMNVEV in the germline V gene (reference sequence). This CDR3 is 14 amino acids long. The CDR3 loop is CASSTGGWYNEQFF. The CDR3 region has the DNA TGTGCCAGCAGTACAGGGGGGTGGTACAATGAGCAGTTCTTC.

This sequence joins TRBV4-3 and TRBJ2-3, with D unresolved. The germline gives CDR1 LGHNA, CDR2 YSLEER. The V end was cut by 4 bases, the J end by 8 bases, with 13 bases between. This CDR3 has 13 residues. The CDR3 DNA follows: TGCGCCAGCAGCCCGCGCGACTGGAGTACGCAGTATTTT. Its protein is CASSPRDWSTQYF.

This clonotype was recorded a few times. The chain couples TRBV6-1 to TRBJ2-7; 11 bases align to TRBD1. The CDR3 sequence is 15 residues long. Per germline, CDR1 MNHNS and CDR2 SASEGT. V was pared by 6 bases and J by 5 bases, with 9 bases of the junction left unmatched. Here the CDR3 DNA reads TGTGCCAGCAGCACCTCCGGGACAGGGGGTAACGAGCAGTACTTC. Amino acids: CASSTSGTGGNEQYF.

This clonotype was recorded a few times. The chain links TRBV20-1 to TRBJ2-5; tentatively, D is TRBD2 (5 bases). Trimming left V 4 bases short and J 0 bases short, with 6 bases between. Germline CDR1 DFQATT, CDR2 SNEGSKA (reference sequence). This CDR3 is 12 amino acids long. The DNA of the CDR3 is TGCAGTGCTACCGGGAACCAAGAGACCCAGTACTTC. It specifies CSATGNQETQYF.

This clonotype was seen a few times. This rearrangement joins TRBV7-6 to TRBJ2-7; 9 bases map to TRBD1. The CDR3 runs to 16 residues. V lost 4 bases to trimming and J lost 3 bases; unmatched junction nucleotides: 10. The germline gives CDR1 SGHVS, CDR2 FNYEAQ. The CDR3 DNA is TGTGCCAGCAGCTCCGAGGACAGGGGAGCCTACTACGAGCAGTACTTC. Protein sequence: CASSSEDRGAYYEQYF.

The chain links TRBV20-1 to TRBJ1-1; 7 bases match TRBD1. The CDR3 runs to 13 residues. Germline lookup yields CDR1 DFQATT and CDR2 SNEGSKA (reference sequence). The V segment lost 6 bases and the J segment 0 bases; nucleotides outside the gene matches: 4. In nucleotides, the CDR3 is TGCAGTGCCCCGGGACAGATGAACACTGAAGCTTTCTTT. Encoded protein: CSAPGQMNTEAFF.

The chain recombines TRBV7-9 with TRBJ2-1; 12 bases fit TRBD2. V dropped 4 bases and J dropped 8; count of bases not matched to a gene: 9. CDR3 length: 16 amino acids. The V gene's germline CDR1 is SEHNR and CDR2 FQNEAQ (reference sequence). The CDR3 DNA sequence: TGTGCCAGCAGCTACCCTAGCGGGAGGGCCCGGTATGAGCAGTTCTTC. Its protein product is CASSYPSGRARYEQFF.

There are many counts of this clonotype. The chain carries TRBV14 and TRBJ2-3, with D possibly being TRBD1 (5 bases). The germline V gene has CDR1 SGHDN and CDR2 FVKESK. Trimming pared 10 bases from V and 0 bases from J, leaving 14 bases between. The CDR3 is 14 residues long. The CDR3 coding sequence is TGTGCCAACACGGACACCCCAAGCACAGATACGCAGTATTTT. This sequence encodes CANTDTPSTDTQYF.

This clonotype appeared a few times. V and J are TRBV12-3 or TRBV12-4 and TRBJ2-4; 12 bases fit TRBD2. This CDR3 is 16 amino acids long. V shed 6 bases and J 5 bases; nucleotides not matched to a gene: 8. CDR3 DNA sequence: TGTGCCAGCAGCATGACTAGCGGGGGTACCGAAAACATTCAGTACTTC. It specifies CASSMTSGGTENIQYF.

This clonotype was seen a few times. The chain couples TRBV12-3 or TRBV12-4 to TRBJ2-3; D is unresolved. V was trimmed by 6 bases and J by 1 base, leaving 11 bases between them. CDR3 length equals 14 residues. CDR3 in amino acids: CASRVDSGTDTQYF. In DNA form, the CDR3 reads TGTGCCAGCAGGGTTGATTCTGGCACAGATACGCAGTATTTT.

This clonotype came up a few times. The genes are TRBV29-1 and TRBJ1-5; no clear D gene. Per the germline V gene, CDR1 is SQVTM and CDR2 is ANQGSEA. Trimming took 7 bases from V and 4 from J, leaving 8 bases between them. CDR3 length: 11 residues. The CDR3 sequence: CSAGENQPQHF. Written as DNA, the CDR3 is TGCAGCGCCGGGGAAAATCAGCCCCAGCATTTT. The full variable domain, its missing parts supplied by reference TRBV29-1 and TRBJ1-5, is SAVISQKPSRDICQRGTSLTIQCQVDSQVTMMFWYRQQPGQSLTLIATANQGSEATYESGFVIDKFPISRPNLTFSTLTVSNMSPEDSSIYLCSAGENQPQHFGDGTRLSIL.

The table lists this clonotype with a few counts. The chain is built from TRBV11-2 and TRBJ2-1; TRBD2 agrees at 9 bases. This CDR3 comprises 15 residues. Unmatched junction bases numbered 9, after V lost 5 bases and J lost 7 bases. Germline-derived CDR1 and CDR2 are SGHAT and FQNNGV. CDR3 nucleotides: TGTGCCAGCAGCCCCTTAGCGGGAGCTGGGAATGAGCAGTTCTTC. Its protein is CASSPLAGAGNEQFF.

CDR3 nucleotide sequence: TGTGCCAGCAGCTTCACAGGGAATTACACAGATACGCAGTATTTT. Amino acid sequence: CASSFTGNYTDTQYF. This chain links TRBV11-3 with TRBJ2-3, with TRBD1 as a possible D gene (6 bases). CDR3 length: 15 amino acids. Trimming took off 3 bases at V and 2 bases at J, with 12 bases between the two ends. The germline gives CDR1 SGHNT, CDR2 YENEEA. The entire variable domain, with the rest obtained from reference TRBV11-3 and TRBJ2-3, is as follows: EAGVVQSPRYKIIEKKQPVAFWCNPISGHNTLYWYLQNLGQGPELLIRYENEEAVDDSQLPKDRFSAERLKGVDSTLKIQPAELGDSAVYLCASSFTGNYTDTQYFGPGTRLTVL.

In its sample, this clonotype was seen a few times. V and J are TRBV9 and TRBJ1-2; no clear D. CDR3 length equals 13 residues. V lost 3 bases, J lost 4 bases, and 10 bases lay in between. CDR1 and CDR2 (germline): SGDLS, YYNGEE. This chain's CDR3 is CASSAPPAYGYTF. CDR3 coding DNA: TGTGCCAGCAGCGCCCCCCCGGCCTATGGCTACACCTTC.